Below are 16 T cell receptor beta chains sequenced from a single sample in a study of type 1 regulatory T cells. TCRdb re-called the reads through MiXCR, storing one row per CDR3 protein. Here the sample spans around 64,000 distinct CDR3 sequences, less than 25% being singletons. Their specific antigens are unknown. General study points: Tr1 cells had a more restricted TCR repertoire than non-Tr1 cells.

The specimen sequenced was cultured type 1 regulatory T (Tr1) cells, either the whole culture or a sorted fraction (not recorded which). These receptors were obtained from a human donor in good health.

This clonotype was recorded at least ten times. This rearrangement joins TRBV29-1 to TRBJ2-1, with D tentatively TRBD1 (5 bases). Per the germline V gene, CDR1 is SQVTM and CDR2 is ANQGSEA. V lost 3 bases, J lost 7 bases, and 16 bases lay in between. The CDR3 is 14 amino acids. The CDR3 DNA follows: TGCAGCGTTGAGGGCAGGGCGACGCTTAATGAGCAGTTCTTC. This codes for CSVEGRATLNEQFF.

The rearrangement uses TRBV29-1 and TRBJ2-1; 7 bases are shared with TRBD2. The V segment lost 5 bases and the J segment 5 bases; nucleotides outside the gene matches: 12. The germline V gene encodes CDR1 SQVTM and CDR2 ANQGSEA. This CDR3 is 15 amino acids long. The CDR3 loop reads CSVLRAGSWDNEQFF. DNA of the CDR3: TGCAGCGTTCTTCGAGCGGGAAGCTGGGACAATGAGCAGTTCTTC.

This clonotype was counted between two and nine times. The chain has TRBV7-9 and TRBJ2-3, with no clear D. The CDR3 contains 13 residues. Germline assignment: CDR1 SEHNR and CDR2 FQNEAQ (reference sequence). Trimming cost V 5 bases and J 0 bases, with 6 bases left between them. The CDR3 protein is CASSPTSTDTQYF. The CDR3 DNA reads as TGTGCCAGCAGCCCGACTAGCACAGATACGCAGTATTTT. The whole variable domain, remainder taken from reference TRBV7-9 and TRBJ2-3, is DTGVSQNPRHKITKRGQNVTFRCDPISEHNRLYWYRQTLGQGPEFLTYFQNEAQLEKSRLLSDRFSAERPKGSFSTLEIQRTEQGDSAMYLCASSPTSTDTQYFGPGTRLTVL.

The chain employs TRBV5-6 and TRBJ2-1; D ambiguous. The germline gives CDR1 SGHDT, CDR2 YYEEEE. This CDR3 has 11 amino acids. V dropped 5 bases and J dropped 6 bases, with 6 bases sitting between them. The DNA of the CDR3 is TGTGCCAGCAGTGTCCTCAATGAGCAGTTCTTC. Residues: CASSVLNEQFF.

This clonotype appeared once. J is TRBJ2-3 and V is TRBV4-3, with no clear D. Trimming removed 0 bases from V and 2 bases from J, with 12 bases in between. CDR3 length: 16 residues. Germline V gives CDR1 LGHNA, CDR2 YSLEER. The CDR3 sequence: CASSQDSGSPTDTQYF. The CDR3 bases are TGCGCCAGCAGCCAAGATTCCGGGTCCCCCACAGATACGCAGTATTTT.

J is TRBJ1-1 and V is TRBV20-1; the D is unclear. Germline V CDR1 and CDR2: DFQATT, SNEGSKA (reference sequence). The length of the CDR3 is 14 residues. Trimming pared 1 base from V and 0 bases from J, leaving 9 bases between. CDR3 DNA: TGCAGTGCTAGAGTTCCACTCATGAACACTGAAGCTTTCTTT. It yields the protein CSARVPLMNTEAFF.

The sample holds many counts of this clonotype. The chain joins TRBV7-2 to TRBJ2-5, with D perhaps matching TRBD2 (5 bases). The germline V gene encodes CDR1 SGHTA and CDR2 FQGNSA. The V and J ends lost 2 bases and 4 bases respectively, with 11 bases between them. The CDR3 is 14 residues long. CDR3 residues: CASSLSLARETQYF. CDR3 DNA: TGTGCCAGCAGCTTAAGTTTAGCGCGAGAGACCCAGTACTTC.

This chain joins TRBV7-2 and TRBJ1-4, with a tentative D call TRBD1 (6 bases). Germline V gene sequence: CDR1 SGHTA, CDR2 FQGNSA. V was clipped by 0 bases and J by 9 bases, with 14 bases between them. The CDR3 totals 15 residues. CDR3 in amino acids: CASSLAGGQSQKLFF. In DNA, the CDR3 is TGTGCCAGCAGCTTAGCTGGCGGACAGTCGCAAAAACTGTTTTTT. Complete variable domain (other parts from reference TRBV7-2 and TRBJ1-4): GAGVSQSPSNKVTEKGKDVELRCDPISGHTALYWYRQSLGQGLEFLIYFQGNSAPDKSGLPSDRFSAERTGGSVSTLTIQRTQQEDSAVYLCASSLAGGQSQKLFFGSGTQLSVL.

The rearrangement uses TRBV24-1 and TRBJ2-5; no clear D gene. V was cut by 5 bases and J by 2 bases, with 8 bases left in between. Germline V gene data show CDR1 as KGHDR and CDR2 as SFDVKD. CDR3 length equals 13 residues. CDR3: CATSGAGQETQYF. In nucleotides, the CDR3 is TGTGCCACCAGTGGCGCAGGTCAAGAGACCCAGTACTTC.

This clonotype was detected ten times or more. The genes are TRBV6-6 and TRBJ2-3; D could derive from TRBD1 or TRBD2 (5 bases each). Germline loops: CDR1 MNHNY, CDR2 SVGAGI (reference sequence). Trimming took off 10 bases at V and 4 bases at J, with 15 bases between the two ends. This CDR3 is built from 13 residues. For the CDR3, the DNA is TGTGCCACCGGTAGGGGAGCAGCAGATACGCAGTATTTT. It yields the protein CATGRGAADTQYF.

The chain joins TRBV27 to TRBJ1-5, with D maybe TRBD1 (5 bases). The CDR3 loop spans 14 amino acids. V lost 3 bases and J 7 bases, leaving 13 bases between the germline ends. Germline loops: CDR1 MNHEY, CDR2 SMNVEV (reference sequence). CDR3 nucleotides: TGTGCCAGCAGTTTCACAGGAGAAGGGCAGCCCCAGCATTTT. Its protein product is CASSFTGEGQPQHF.

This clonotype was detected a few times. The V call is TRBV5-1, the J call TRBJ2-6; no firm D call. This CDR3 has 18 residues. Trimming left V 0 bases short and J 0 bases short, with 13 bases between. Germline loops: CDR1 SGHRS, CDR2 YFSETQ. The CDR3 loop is CASSLGTAKSSGANVLTF. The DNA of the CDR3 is TGCGCCAGCAGCTTGGGGACGGCGAAGAGCTCTGGGGCCAACGTCCTGACTTTC. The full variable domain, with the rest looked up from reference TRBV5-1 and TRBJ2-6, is KAGVTQTPRYLIKTRGQQVTLSCSPISGHRSVSWYQQTPGQGLQFLFEYFSETQRNKGNFPGRFSGRQFSNSRSEMNVSTLELGDSALYLCASSLGTAKSSGANVLTFGAGSRLTVL.

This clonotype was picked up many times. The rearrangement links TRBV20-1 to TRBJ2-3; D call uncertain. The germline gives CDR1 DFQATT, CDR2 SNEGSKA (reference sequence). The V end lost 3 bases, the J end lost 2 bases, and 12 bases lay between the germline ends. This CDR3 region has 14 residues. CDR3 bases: TGCAGTGCTAGGGTCGTCCTTATCACAGATACGCAGTATTTT. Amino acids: CSARVVLITDTQYF.

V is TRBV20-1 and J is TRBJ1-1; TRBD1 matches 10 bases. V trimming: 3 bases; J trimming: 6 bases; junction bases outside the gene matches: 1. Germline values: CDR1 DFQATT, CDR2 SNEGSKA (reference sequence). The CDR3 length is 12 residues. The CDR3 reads CSARDRGAEAFF. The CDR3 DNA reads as TGCAGTGCTAGGGACAGGGGGGCTGAAGCTTTCTTT.

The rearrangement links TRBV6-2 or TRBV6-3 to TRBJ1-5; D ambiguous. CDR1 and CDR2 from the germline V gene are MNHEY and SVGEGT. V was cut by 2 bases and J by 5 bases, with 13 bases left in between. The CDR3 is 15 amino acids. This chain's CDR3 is CASSYLAPGDQPQHF. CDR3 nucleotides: TGTGCCAGCAGTTACCTCGCCCCGGGAGATCAGCCCCAGCATTTT.

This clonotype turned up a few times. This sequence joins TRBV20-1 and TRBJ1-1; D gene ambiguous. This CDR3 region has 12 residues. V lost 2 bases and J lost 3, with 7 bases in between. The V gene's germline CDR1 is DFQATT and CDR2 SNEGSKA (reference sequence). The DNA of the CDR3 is TGCAGTGCTAGAACCCCCGACACTGAAGCTTTCTTT. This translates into CSARTPDTEAFF.